One sample yielded the 27 T cell receptor beta chains listed below, sequenced in a study of T cells in Graves' hyperthyroidism and ophthalmopathy. Using RNA transcripts as the source, TCR beta CDR3 regions were amplified. The TCR CDR3 was amplified in a first-round RT-PCR using the HTBI primer set. TCRdb passed the multiplex PCR reads through MiXCR, listing each CDR3 protein once. The top ten hold 11% of the sample, which has 530,000 or so distinct CDR3 sequences, less than 25% seen once. The sample comprised blood. The source of these receptors is a woman aged 30 to 39 with Graves' ophthalmopathy.

This clonotype has at least ten counts. The chain uses TRBV15 and TRBJ2-5; 13 positions agree with TRBD2. The CDR3 loop spans 16 amino acids. Germline CDR1 reads LNHNV; CDR2 reads YYDKDF (reference sequence). Unmatched junction bases numbered 6, after V lost 3 bases and J lost 5 bases. CDR3 nucleotide sequence: TGTGCCACCAGCAGCAGACTAGCGGGAGGAGGGGAGACCCAGTACTTC. It is translated as CATSSRLAGGGETQYF.

The J gene is TRBJ2-5, the V gene TRBV27; D call uncertain. Between the trimmed V and J ends, which lost 2 bases and 4 bases, there was a span of 17 bases. Germline V CDR1 and CDR2: MNHEY, SMNVEV (reference sequence). This CDR3 is 16 amino acids long. The CDR3 DNA follows: TGTGCCAGCAGTTTAAGCTTTCCTGACCTGGGAGAGACCCAGTACTTC. Encoded protein: CASSLSFPDLGETQYF.

This chain links TRBV5-1 with TRBJ2-5; D not resolved. V gave up 0 bases and J gave up 5 bases, with 8 bases separating them. The CDR3 has 13 amino acids. Germline loops: CDR1 SGHRS, CDR2 YFSETQ. The CDR3 sequence is CASSLAPVETQYF. Written as DNA, the CDR3 is TGCGCCAGCAGCTTGGCCCCTGTTGAGACCCAGTACTTC.

The chain couples TRBV6-1 to TRBJ2-7; the match to TRBD2 covers 7 bases. The J segment lost 0 bases and the V segment lost 5 bases, leaving 10 bases of the junction unmatched. From germline, CDR1 is MNHNS and CDR2 SASEGT. The CDR3 is 16 amino acids. The CDR3 nucleotides are TGTGCCAGCAGTCGAAGGGAGGGTGGCGCCTCCTACGAGCAGTACTTC. Translation gives CASSRREGGASYEQYF.

This clonotype was observed a few times. The rearrangement joins TRBV28 to TRBJ2-5; possible D gene TRBD1, 5 bases. Trimming pared 8 bases from V and 6 bases from J, leaving 10 bases between. CDR3 length: 11 amino acids. Germline CDR1 and CDR2: MDHEN and SYDVKM. CDR3 nucleotide sequence: TGTGCCAGCGTTAGGGGCCAGACCCAGTACTTC. Translation: CASVRGQTQYF. Full variable domain (remainder filled in from reference TRBV28 and TRBJ2-5): DVKVTQSSRYLVKRTGEKVFLECVQDMDHENMFWYRQDPGLGLRLIYFSYDVKMKEKGDIPEGYSVSREKKERFSLILESASTNQTSMYLCASVRGQTQYFGPGTRLLVL.

This clonotype was recorded many times. The CDR3: CSVEGDREGNGYTF. In DNA, the CDR3 is TGCAGCGTTGAGGGGGACAGGGAGGGGAATGGCTACACCTTC. The chain joins TRBV29-1 to TRBJ1-2; 9 positions agree with TRBD1. This CDR3 is built from 14 residues. The V and J ends lost 3 bases and 6 bases, in that order; junction bases with no gene match: 8. The germline gives CDR1 SQVTM, CDR2 ANQGSEA. The full variable domain, completed using reference TRBV29-1 and TRBJ1-2, is SAVISQKPSRDICQRGTSLTIQCQVDSQVTMMFWYRQQPGQSLTLIATANQGSEATYESGFVIDKFPISRPNLTFSTLTVSNMSPEDSSIYLCSVEGDREGNGYTFGSGTRLTVV.

Ten or more counts support this clonotype. V usage is TRBV2 and J usage is TRBJ2-5, with D possibly matching TRBD2 (5 bases). V was cut by 5 bases and J by 1 base, with 14 bases left in between. The CDR3 loop spans 15 amino acids. Germline CDR1 and CDR2: SNHLY and FYNNEI. The CDR3 DNA follows: TGTGCCAGCAGTCACTTACTAGTATCCCAAGAGACCCAGTACTTC. Its translation: CASSHLLVSQETQYF.

This clonotype was detected only a few times. CDR3 coding DNA: TGTGCCAGCAGTTACTCTGAGGCCTCGGACGACGAGCAGTACTTC. Residues: CASSYSEASDDEQYF. The genes are TRBV6-5 and TRBJ2-7; no clear D gene. Germline V gene sequence: CDR1 MNHEY, CDR2 SVGAGI. The CDR3 is made up of 15 amino acids. Deletions cut 0 bases from V and 5 bases from J, with 14 bases between.

This clonotype has at least ten counts. V usage is TRBV29-1 and J usage is TRBJ1-1, with 8 bases fitting TRBD1. The germline CDR1 and CDR2 sequences are SQVTM and ANQGSEA. This CDR3 is 14 amino acids long. Trimming took 0 bases from V and 5 from J; bases not matched to a gene: 5. The CDR3 nucleotides are TGCAGCGTTGAAGACAGGGGGCGAGGGACTGAAGCTTTCTTT. Translating it yields CSVEDRGRGTEAFF.

In this sample, this clonotype turned up a few times. The chain links TRBV14 to TRBJ2-7, with a possible D match to TRBD1 (5 bases). Between the trimmed V and J ends, which lost 5 bases and 2 bases, there was a span of 16 bases. There are 15 residues in the CDR3. From germline, CDR1 is SGHDN and CDR2 FVKESK. The CDR3 reads CASSAVRTSPYEQYF. In nucleotides, the CDR3 is TGTGCCAGCAGCGCAGTTCGGACATCACCCTACGAGCAGTACTTC.

This clonotype has at least ten counts. The chain links TRBV25-1 to TRBJ2-2, with D possibly being TRBD1 (5 bases). Germline lookup yields CDR1 MGHDK and CDR2 SYGVNS. The V gene lost 5 bases and the J gene lost 5 bases, with 15 bases spanning the gap. The CDR3 spans 15 residues. The CDR3 loop reads CASSNRQGSTGELFF. DNA of the CDR3: TGTGCCAGCAGTAATAGGCAGGGAAGTACCGGGGAGCTGTTTTTT.

This clonotype was picked up many times. The chain joins TRBV11-2 to TRBJ2-6; D is possibly TRBD2 (6 bases). CDR1 is SGHAT, CDR2 FQNNGV, per germline. The V and J ends lost 3 bases and 0 bases respectively, with 15 bases between them. The CDR3 sequence is 18 residues long. CDR3 DNA: TGTGCCAGCAGCTTCCGGAGGGCCCGTACCTCTGGGGCCAACGTCCTGACTTTC. Amino acids: CASSFRRARTSGANVLTF.

This clonotype was picked up many times. The genes are TRBV12-3 or TRBV12-4 and TRBJ2-2; TRBD1 matches 10 bases. There are 15 residues in the CDR3. The J segment lost 1 base and the V segment lost 8 bases, leaving 4 bases of the junction unmatched. The CDR3: CASSRTGGNTGELFF. CDR3 DNA: TGTGCCAGCTCCCGGACAGGGGGGAACACCGGGGAGCTGTTTTTT.

This clonotype has a count of ten or more. The rearrangement links TRBV29-1 to TRBJ2-2, with 9 bases aligning to TRBD1. The CDR3 sequence is 14 residues long. Germline V gene data show CDR1 as SQVTM and CDR2 as ANQGSEA. V lost 5 bases to trimming and J lost 5 bases; unmatched junction nucleotides: 6. DNA of the CDR3: TGCAGCGTTTCCGGGACAGGGTTAACCGGGGAGCTGTTTTTT. This codes for CSVSGTGLTGELFF.

This clonotype has a count of ten or more. The rearrangement joins TRBV20-1 to TRBJ2-5; D gene uncertain. Germline loops: CDR1 DFQATT, CDR2 SNEGSKA (reference sequence). The V and J ends lost 0 bases and 3 bases respectively, with 2 bases between them. This CDR3 is 11 amino acids long. The CDR3 protein is CSAREKETQYF. The CDR3 DNA reads TGCAGTGCTAGAGAAAAAGAGACCCAGTACTTC.

The rearrangement links TRBV6-1 to TRBJ2-3; D unresolved. Germline V gives CDR1 MNHNS, CDR2 SASEGT. V gave up 5 bases and J gave up 0 bases, with 6 bases separating them. The CDR3 is 13 residues long. CDR3 residues: CASSRISTDTQYF. The CDR3 DNA reads TGTGCCAGCAGTCGGATAAGCACAGATACGCAGTATTTT.

At least ten counts were recorded for this clonotype. This sequence joins TRBV4-1 and TRBJ1-2; tentative D call: TRBD1 (6 bases). CDR3 size: 14 residues. Trimming stripped 1 base from V and 7 bases from J, with 13 bases between. CDR1 is MGHRA and CDR2 is YSYEKL in the germline V gene. CDR3 sequence reads: CASSQVIEQGGYTF. The CDR3 nucleotides read TGCGCCAGCAGCCAAGTAATAGAACAGGGTGGCTACACCTTC.

About this clonotype itself: A much larger clone lies one base from this, so it may be a read error. The chain employs TRBV7-2 and TRBJ2-5; 11 bases map to TRBD2. The CDR3 covers 15 residues. The germline V gene encodes CDR1 SGHTA and CDR2 FQGNSA. Trimming took 6 bases from V and 4 from J; bases not matched to a gene: 7. The CDR3 reads CASRITSGGGETQYF. Written as DNA, the CDR3 is TGTGCCAGCAGGATAACTAGCGGGGGTGGAGAGACCCAGTACTTC.

Concerning this clonotype: An end of the junction does not agree with germline; a read error may underlie this. This sequence joins TRBV20-1 and TRBJ2-5; D is uncertain. Per the germline V gene, CDR1 is DFQATT and CDR2 is SNEGSKA (reference sequence). The CDR3 is 10 amino acids. The chain's CDR3 is CSSYAETEYF. The CDR3 nucleotides read TGCAGCTCGTACGCAGAGACCGAGTACTTC.

This clonotype was found many times. J is TRBJ2-7 and V is TRBV6-2 or TRBV6-3; D might be TRBD2 (6 bases). Germline CDR1 reads MNHEY; CDR2 reads SVGEGT. V lost 6 bases and J 2 bases, leaving 14 bases between the germline ends. The CDR3 runs 14 residues. The CDR3 here is CASRSAGLTYEQYF. The CDR3 DNA reads TGTGCCAGCAGGTCAGCGGGTCTTACCTACGAGCAGTACTTC.

The chain joins TRBV6-2 or TRBV6-3 to TRBJ1-2; 8 bases match TRBD1. CDR1 and CDR2 from the germline V gene are MNHEY and SVGEGT. The CDR3 extends over 14 amino acids. V shed 8 bases and J 3 bases; nucleotides not matched to a gene: 8. CDR3 sequence reads: CASSDRVVYYGYTF. CDR3 bases: TGTGCCAGCTCGGACAGGGTGGTCTACTATGGCTACACCTTC.

The sample holds many counts of this clonotype. This chain links TRBV30 with TRBJ2-7; D not certain. This CDR3 spans 14 amino acids. Trimming took off 4 bases at V and 2 bases at J, with 15 bases between the two ends. CDR1 is GTSNPN and CDR2 is SVGIG in the germline V gene (reference sequence). The CDR3 sequence is CAWNLGQPPYEQYF. The CDR3 DNA follows: TGTGCCTGGAATCTCGGGCAGCCTCCCTACGAGCAGTACTTC.

This chain joins TRBV15 and TRBJ2-2, with 8 bases that match TRBD1. V lost 0 bases to trimming and J lost 4 bases; unmatched junction nucleotides: 1. The CDR3 is made up of 15 amino acids. The germline V gene has CDR1 LNHNV and CDR2 YYDKDF (reference sequence). For the CDR3, the DNA is TGTGCCACCAGCAGAGACGGACAGGGCACCGGGGAGCTGTTTTTT. Its protein product is CATSRDGQGTGELFF.

This clonotype was recorded at least ten times. The V call is TRBV5-4, the J call TRBJ2-7; TRBD2 matches 7 bases. This CDR3 comprises 14 residues. Germline-derived CDR1 and CDR2 are SGHNT and YYREEE (reference sequence). The V and J ends lost 2 bases and 3 bases, in that order; junction bases with no gene match: 5. CDR3 coding DNA: TGTGCCAGCAGCTTTGCCGGGACTATCTACGAGCAGTACTTC. Translation gives CASSFAGTIYEQYF.

This clonotype was counted ten times or more. This chain uses TRBV6-1 with TRBJ1-1, with unresolved D. Germline V CDR1 and CDR2: MNHNS, SASEGT. Trimming removed 1 base at V and 6 bases at J, with 6 bases between. The CDR3 has 12 residues. The CDR3 DNA follows: TGTGCCAGCAGTGAAGGTATCGCTGAAGCTTTCTTT. The encoded protein is CASSEGIAEAFF.

This chain joins TRBV5-6 and TRBJ1-2; 7 bases are a match to TRBD1. Germline CDR1 SGHDT, CDR2 YYEEEE. Trimming removed 1 base from V and 7 bases from J; junction bases left unmatched: 16. The CDR3 has 17 residues. The CDR3 bases are TGTGCCAGCAGCTTGTACACCGGGACAGTCCCCATTGTTGGCTACACCTTC. This translates into CASSLYTGTVPIVGYTF.

As DNA, the CDR3 is TGCGCCAGCAGCCAAGTTGCGGCTGAAGCTTTCTTT. Translated, it gives CASSQVAAEAFF. This chain uses TRBV4-1 with TRBJ1-1; D is uncertain. The germline CDR1 and CDR2 sequences are MGHRA and YSYEKL. Trimming shortened V by 1 base and J by 6 bases, and 6 bases separated the two germline ends. The CDR3 contains 12 residues.